Listed below are T cell receptor beta chains from one sample, sequenced in a study of blood T cell repertoires in COVID-19. Repertoires were generated with immunoSEQ multiplex PCR, while TCRdb's copy carries only in-frame clones and drops some. Found here are 150,000 to 250,000 clones, roughly 90% of them singletons; the top ten hold around 2.3%. The sequenced sample was PBMCs or T cells enriched from blood (not recorded which). The receptors were sampled from a woman aged 30 to 39 who had recovered from COVID-19. Both conserved end residues are part of each CDR3. D genes are given only for firm matches. Rows may omit the clone size; those that give it use once, few, many or a size class.

CDR3 length,clone size,D gene,V gene,J gene,CDR3 DNA,CDR3 protein
16,.,TRBD2,TRBV2,TRBJ2-1,TGTGCCAGCATAGGACTAGCGGGACGCCGATACAATGAGCAGTTCTTC,CASIGLAGRRYNEQFF
16,.,TRBD1,TRBV28,TRBJ1-2,TGTGCCAGCAGGTCCCCAGGGGGCCAGCTTAACTATGGCTACACCTTC,CASRSPGGQLNYGYTF
18,few,.,TRBV21-1,TRBJ1-2,TGTGCCAGCAGCCCCTCCCGGGACAGGGTAAGAATTGGGGATGGCTACACCTTC,CASSPSRDRVRIGDGYTF
15,.,TRBD1,TRBV6-1,TRBJ2-7,TGTGCCAGCAGTGAAGCAGGACAGGGGGACTACGAGCAGTACTTC,CASSEAGQGDYEQYF
16,.,.,TRBV5-5,TRBJ2-5,TGTGCCAGCAGACGCGGGGGGACAGCCAGACAAGAGACCCAGTACTTC,CASRRGGTARQETQYF
14,once,TRBD1,TRBV11-3,TRBJ1-6,TGTGCCAGCACCACCGGGACAGGGAATTCACCCCTCCACTTT,CASTTGTGNSPLHF
15,.,.,TRBV6-5,TRBJ2-3,TGTGCCAGCACCGACGATTCAGGGGTCACAGATACGCAGTATTTT,CASTDDSGVTDTQYF
13,.,.,TRBV5-1,TRBJ2-7,TGCGCCAGCAACTTTCAGGGTGACTACGAGCAGTACTTC,CASNFQGDYEQYF
16,.,TRBD1,TRBV27,TRBJ1-1,TGTGCCAGCACCCCGCGGGGGGACAGGGGGAACACTGAAGCTTTCTTT,CASTPRGDRGNTEAFF
14,.,TRBD1,TRBV18,TRBJ1-2,TGTGCCAGCTCTGGAGACAGGGTGTTCTATGGCTACACCTTC,CASSGDRVFYGYTF
16,.,TRBD2,TRBV7-2,TRBJ2-5,TGTGCCAGCAGCTTAGTCGGGACTAATTACGGGGAGACCCAGTACTTC,CASSLVGTNYGETQYF
17,.,TRBD1,TRBV12-5,TRBJ2-7,TGTGCTAGTGGTTTGGCTACCACGGGACAGGAGTCCTACGAGCAGTACTTC,CASGLATTGQESYEQYF
13,.,.,TRBV5-4,TRBJ2-5,TGTGCCAGCAGCTTGGCCGGTCGGGAGACCCAGTACTTC,CASSLAGRETQYF
13,.,.,TRBV10-3,TRBJ1-5,TGTGCCGCGGGGGCGGCGGGTCATCAGCCCCAGCATTTT,CAAGAAGHQPQHF
15,.,TRBD1,TRBV25-1,TRBJ1-2,TGTGCCAGCAGTGAATCCGGACAGGGGCTCTATGGCTACACCTTC,CASSESGQGLYGYTF
16,few,TRBD1,TRBV10-3,TRBJ2-4,TGTGCCATCAGTGATGGTCGGGCAGGGGGTGGAAACATTCAGTACTTC,CAISDGRAGGGNIQYF
15,.,.,TRBV11-3,TRBJ1-1,TGTGCCAGCACCCCTAGAGCTACTGTGGGTACTGAAGCTTTCTTT,CASTPRATVGTEAFF
15,.,.,TRBV14,TRBJ1-6,TGTGCCAGCAGCCAAGGCCGGTTACATAATTCACCCCTCCACTTT,CASSQGRLHNSPLHF
14,.,TRBD1,TRBV19,TRBJ2-7,TGTGCCAGTAGTATTGGCAGGGGGCTCTACGAGCAGTACTTC,CASSIGRGLYEQYF
14,.,TRBD1,TRBV6-5,TRBJ1-5,TGTGCCAGCAGGAGGACAGGGAGGAATCAGCCCCAGCATTTT,CASRRTGRNQPQHF
14,.,.,TRBV19,TRBJ1-1,TGTGCCAGTAGACCGTGGGACAAGAACACTGAAGCTTTCTTT,CASRPWDKNTEAFF